Below, 27 T cell receptor beta chains from the same sample are listed, as sequenced in a study of radiation and T cells in renal cell carcinoma (dated by TCRdb to the early 2020s). Receptors were amplified or captured by the immunoSEQ multiplex PCR assay. TCRdb took this table from immuneACCESS and kept in-frame rearrangements with V and J called. Such tables lack part of the clones; where checked against another copy, unresolved V genes explain under half of the gap, and the rest is unexplained. The sample table records 70,000 to 90,000 clones; approximately 86% of these occur just once. The ten most abundant clones make up 22% of the sample. The time point label on this specimen signifies: blood 2 weeks post-SBRT. According to the study, the label for this sample's treatment or condition signals: 15 Gy SBRT to primary tumor, nephrectomy 4 weeks later. The sequenced sample was blood, obtained from a patient whose treatment included radiotherapy and nephrectomy. The receptors here all came from a woman aged 50 to 60 with renal cell carcinoma.

The chain uses TRBV9 and TRBJ2-2; 7 nucleotides match TRBD2. Germline CDR1 and CDR2: SGDLS and YYNGEE. This CDR3 spans 16 amino acids. Trimming removed 2 bases from V and 2 bases from J; junction bases left unmatched: 6. CDR3 residues: CASSVSAGANTGELFF. In DNA, the CDR3 is TGTGCCAGCAGCGTTTCGGCGGGAGCTAACACCGGGGAGCTGTTTTTT.

This clone was seen a few times. The V and J genes are TRBV9 and TRBJ1-4; 9 bases fit TRBD1. This CDR3 is built from 14 residues. CDR1 and CDR2 (germline): SGDLS, YYNGEE. V shed 4 bases, J shed 8 bases, and the junction held 6 bases outside the gene matches. CDR3 DNA sequence: TGTGCCAGCAGCATACAGGACAGGGGAGAAAAACTGTTTTTT. Its translation is CASSIQDRGEKLFF.

The CDR3 DNA is TGTGCCAGCAGCACCCGGGGGGGACTAGCGGGGGTAACGGGCGAGCAGTACTTC. Translated, it gives CASSTRGGLAGVTGEQYF. The V call is TRBV11-2, the J call TRBJ2-7; 14 bases are a match to TRBD2. CDR1 and CDR2 (germline): SGHAT, FQNNGV. Trimming removed 5 bases from V and 6 bases from J; junction bases left unmatched: 15. This CDR3 comprises 18 residues.

The V call is TRBV5-1, the J call TRBJ2-3; the D gene could be TRBD1 or TRBD2 (5 bases each). This CDR3 has 16 residues. The V end was cut by 4 bases, the J end by 2 bases, with 17 bases between. The germline CDR1 and CDR2 sequences are SGHRS and YFSETQ. In DNA form, the CDR3 reads TGCGCCAGCAGCAACGGGGCCCCGAGAACCACAGATACGCAGTATTTT. Encoded protein: CASSNGAPRTTDTQYF.

DNA for the CDR3: TGTGCCAGCTCACCTGAGACAGGGGAAGTCCAAGATGAGCAGTTCTTC. Amino acid sequence: CASSPETGEVQDEQFF. The V call is TRBV18, the J call TRBJ2-1; 8 bases fit TRBD1. V shed 3 bases, J shed 8 bases, and the junction held 12 bases outside the gene matches. The germline V gene has CDR1 KGHSH and CDR2 LQKENI. The CDR3 runs to 16 residues.

The chain has TRBV30 and TRBJ1-1; D call uncertain. The CDR3 is made up of 14 amino acids. The ends were cut back, 2 bases at V and 7 bases at J, with 17 bases in the middle. The V gene's germline CDR1 is GTSNPN and CDR2 SVGIG (reference sequence). The CDR3 is CAWSPPPAGGEAFF. The CDR3 DNA reads TGTGCCTGGAGTCCTCCCCCCGCGGGAGGTGAAGCTTTCTTT.

J is TRBJ2-1 and V is TRBV5-1, with TRBD2 matching 9 bases. The germline V gene encodes CDR1 SGHRS and CDR2 YFSETQ. The CDR3 runs to 14 residues. The ends lost 4 bases at V and 12 bases at J; junction bases unmatched: 11. CDR3 sequence: CASSRTGTSSGQFF. CDR3 in DNA: TGCGCCAGCAGCCGCACCGGGACTAGCTCCGGGCAGTTCTTC. Looking up the rest from reference TRBV5-1 and TRBJ2-1 gives the full variable domain: KAGVTQTPRYLIKTRGQQVTLSCSPISGHRSVSWYQQTPGQGLQFLFEYFSETQRNKGNFPGRFSGRQFSNSRSEMNVSTLELGDSALYLCASSRTGTSSGQFFGPGTRLTVL.

This chain links TRBV5-4 with TRBJ2-1, with 9 bases fitting TRBD1. Germline CDR1 SGHNT, CDR2 YYREEE (reference sequence). CDR3 length equals 16 residues. Losses at the gene ends were 4 bases for V and 5 bases for J; bases not matched to a gene: 10. CDR3 sequence: CASSPGQGKGNNEQFF. The DNA of the CDR3 is TGTGCCAGCAGCCCAGGACAGGGGAAGGGGAACAATGAGCAGTTCTTC.

This chain links TRBV6-5 with TRBJ2-7, with a possible D match to TRBD2 (6 bases). V lost 4 bases and J 5 bases, leaving 15 bases between the germline ends. Germline V gene sequence: CDR1 MNHEY, CDR2 SVGAGI. There are 14 residues in the CDR3. The CDR3: CASSSRRESHEQYF. In nucleotides, the CDR3 is TGTGCCAGCAGTTCGAGGCGGGAAAGCCACGAGCAGTACTTC.

V usage is TRBV27 and J usage is TRBJ1-2; 7 bases are shared with TRBD1. J was trimmed by 3 bases and V by 8 bases; bases with no gene match: 6. Per germline, CDR1 MNHEY and CDR2 SMNVEV (reference sequence). The CDR3 spans 13 residues. The CDR3 loop is CASGRDSYYGYTF. Written as DNA, the CDR3 is TGTGCCAGCGGAAGGGACAGCTACTATGGCTACACCTTC.

This chain connects TRBV7-2 to TRBJ2-7, with 10 bases that match TRBD1. This CDR3 is built from 17 residues. V shed 4 bases and J 1 base; nucleotides not matched to a gene: 10. Per germline, CDR1 SGHTA and CDR2 FQGNSA. Written as DNA, the CDR3 is TGTGCCAGCAGCTCCTCCGGGACAGGGGTTTTTTCCTACGAGCAGTACTTC. It encodes CASSSSGTGVFSYEQYF.

The chain couples TRBV27 to TRBJ1-5; D is unclear. The CDR3 is 13 amino acids. V gave up 3 bases and J gave up 7 bases, with 10 bases separating them. Germline V gene data show CDR1 as MNHEY and CDR2 as SMNVEV (reference sequence). CDR3 bases: TGTGCCAGCAGTTTCCGCCACCGCCAGCCCCAGCATTTT. It codes for CASSFRHRQPQHF.

J is TRBJ2-6 and V is TRBV7-2; D possibly corresponds to TRBD1 (6 bases). V was cut by 7 bases and J by 4 bases, with 14 bases left in between. Germline V gene lookup returns CDR1 SGHTA and CDR2 FQGNSA. The CDR3 extends over 15 amino acids. The CDR3 region has the DNA TGTGCCAGCACCTCCTCAGGGGCCGGGGCCAACGTCCTGACTTTC. It encodes CASTSSGAGANVLTF. Combining the CDR3 with reference TRBV7-2 and TRBJ2-6 gives the whole variable domain GAGVSQSPSNKVTEKGKDVELRCDPISGHTALYWYRQSLGQGLEFLIYFQGNSAPDKSGLPSDRFSAERTGGSVSTLTIQRTQQEDSAVYLCASTSSGAGANVLTFGAGSRLTVL.

The chain uses TRBV5-1 and TRBJ2-7; TRBD2 matches 8 bases. CDR3 size: 16 residues. Germline V gene sequence: CDR1 SGHRS, CDR2 YFSETQ. V lost 1 base, J lost 3 bases, and 9 bases stayed unmatched. DNA of the CDR3: TGCGCCAGCAGCTTGAGGAATAGCGGGACCTACTACGAGCAGTACTTC. The encoded protein is CASSLRNSGTYYEQYF.

The rearrangement links TRBV4-3 to TRBJ2-7; no clear D. V was cut by 1 base and J by 13 bases, with 14 bases left in between. The CDR3 spans 12 residues. Germline V gene sequence: CDR1 LGHNA, CDR2 YSLEER. CDR3 DNA sequence: TGCGCCAGCAGCCAAGGGTTGGGCCCCGCTTACTTC. It translates to CASSQGLGPAYF.

The CDR3 here is CASSRSGRSNEQYF. CDR3 coding DNA: TGTGCCAGCAGCCGAAGCGGGAGGTCTAACGAGCAGTACTTC. The V and J genes are TRBV7-2 and TRBJ2-7, with 9 bases fitting TRBD2. The CDR3 totals 14 residues. Germline CDR1 SGHTA, CDR2 FQGNSA. V shed 5 bases and J 5 bases; nucleotides not matched to a gene: 7.

The J gene is TRBJ1-5, the V gene TRBV7-8; the D is unclear. The CDR3 runs 13 residues. Looked up from germline, CDR1 is SGHVS and CDR2 is FQNEAQ. Trimming pared 5 bases from V and 3 bases from J, leaving 8 bases between. CDR3 sequence: CASSRGNNQPQHF. The CDR3 DNA follows: TGTGCCAGCAGCCGAGGGAACAATCAGCCCCAGCATTTT.

The rearrangement joins TRBV7-2 to TRBJ2-7, with a weak D call TRBD1 (5 bases). V was trimmed by 10 bases and J by 9 bases, leaving 25 bases between them. Looked up from germline, CDR1 is SGHTA and CDR2 is FQGNSA. The CDR3 extends over 14 amino acids. CDR3 region: CATSWPSTGPRQYF. Here the CDR3 DNA reads TGTGCCACCTCTTGGCCCTCTACAGGCCCAAGGCAGTACTTC.

This sequence joins TRBV16 and TRBJ2-4, with D perhaps matching TRBD1 (5 bases). This CDR3 is built from 11 residues. Germline V gives CDR1 KGHSY, CDR2 FQNENV. Trimming shortened V by 8 bases and J by 16 bases, and 18 bases separated the two germline ends. CDR3 sequence: CASETGRGLYF. CDR3 in DNA: TGTGCCAGCGAGACTGGAAGGGGATTATACTTC. Together with reference TRBV16 and TRBJ2-4, the CDR3 gives the full variable domain: GEEVAQTPKHLVRGEGQKAKLYCAPIKGHSYVFWYQQVLKNEFKFLISFQNENVFDETGMPKERFSAKCLPNSPCSLEIQATKLEDSAVYFCASETGRGLYFGAGTRLSVL.

In this sample, this clone turned up a few times. This rearrangement joins TRBV4-3 to TRBJ2-4, with a tentative D call TRBD2 (6 bases). In germline, CDR1 is LGHNA, CDR2 YSLEER. V was cut by 0 bases and J by 9 bases, with 12 bases left in between. The CDR3 is made up of 14 amino acids. The CDR3 coding sequence is TGCGCCAGCAGCCAAGAGGCGGGGTCCGGCATTCAGTACTTC. Translation gives CASSQEAGSGIQYF.

For the CDR3, the DNA is TGTGCCAGCAGCTATACAGAAACCGCTAACTATGGCTACACCTTC. Amino acid sequence: CASSYTETANYGYTF. J is TRBJ1-2 and V is TRBV5-8; no clear D. Germline-derived CDR1 and CDR2 are SGHTS and YDEGEE. The CDR3 totals 15 residues. Deletions cut 3 bases from V and 0 bases from J, with 12 bases between. Full variable domain (missing parts from reference TRBV5-8 and TRBJ1-2): EAGVTQSPTHLIKTRGQQATLRCSPISGHTSVYWYQQALGLGLQFLLWYDEGEERNRGNFPPRFSGRQFPNYSSELNVNALELEDSALYLCASSYTETANYGYTFGSGTRLTVV.

In this sample, this clone turned up a few times. The chain recombines TRBV15 with TRBJ2-3; D not resolved. Germline V gives CDR1 LNHNV, CDR2 YYDKDF (reference sequence). V lost 0 bases to trimming and J lost 1 base, with 14 bases between them. This CDR3 has 17 residues. The CDR3 sequence is CATSRDLFSGGTDTQYF. The CDR3 DNA reads as TGTGCCACCAGCAGAGATCTATTTTCGGGTGGCACAGATACGCAGTATTTT.

V usage is TRBV21-1 and J usage is TRBJ2-7; the table names TRBD1, a call not compared with the DNA. TRBV21-1 constitutes a pseudogene. There are 15 residues in the CDR3. DNA of the CDR3: TGTGCCAGCAGCAAATCGGGCAGGGTAATCGGCGAGCAGTACTTC. Its protein is CASSKSGRVIGEQYF.

The chain carries TRBV11-3 and TRBJ2-4; D is perhaps TRBD1 (6 bases). V was shortened by 8 bases and J by 10 bases, with 18 bases between the two germline ends. This CDR3 spans 13 amino acids. In germline, CDR1 is SGHNT, CDR2 YENEEA. CDR3 sequence reads: CASGYRADSIQYF. CDR3 bases: TGTGCCAGCGGATACAGGGCGGACTCAATTCAGTACTTC.

The rearrangement joins TRBV7-9 to TRBJ2-1; a weak D match, TRBD2 (5 bases). Deletions cut 3 bases from V and 9 bases from J, with 15 bases between. Germline CDR1 reads SEHNR; CDR2 reads FQNEAQ (reference sequence). The CDR3 consists of 14 residues. DNA of the CDR3: TGTGCCAGCAGCTTGAGGTTCGAGGGCGGTGAGCAGTTCTTC. This gives the protein CASSLRFEGGEQFF.

This chain links TRBV7-8 with TRBJ1-1, with D hard to call. CDR3 length: 13 residues. Germline V gene lookup returns CDR1 SGHVS and CDR2 FQNEAQ. V lost 5 bases, J lost 2 bases, and 9 bases lay in between. CDR3 coding DNA: TGTGCCAGCAGCCCGTCCCCCAACACTGAAGCTTTCTTT. Protein product: CASSPSPNTEAFF.

The V gene is TRBV6-4, the J gene TRBJ2-2, with 7 positions matching TRBD2. The CDR3 extends over 15 amino acids. With V trimmed by 4 bases and J by 1 base, 3 bases remained unmatched. CDR1 is MRHNA, CDR2 SNTAGT, per germline. The CDR3 DNA follows: TGTGCCAGCAGTGTATCTAGCGGGAACACCGGGGAGCTGTTTTTT. Encoded protein: CASSVSSGNTGELFF.